This T cell receptor (beta chain) was recovered during a study of blood T cells in healthy people across ages. Study-level points and caveats: Donor CMV infection status was unknown, possibly confounding age-related changes in expanded clonotypes.

V was clipped by 6 bases and J by 0 bases, with 15 bases between them. The CDR3 totals 16 residues. As for this clonotype: What it binds is not known.

Then a second PCR, running roughly 7 to 11 cycles, was carried out with a sample-barcoded 5' primer and a J-beta primer mix. TCRdb re-called the 5' RACE reads with MiXCR, one entry per CDR3 protein. The profile covers more than 1,400,000 distinct CDR3 sequences, with roughly 40% appearing a single time and approximately 7.9% taken by the ten largest. The sequencing input was blood. J is TRBJ2-1 and V is TRBV12-3 or TRBV12-4; weak D call: TRBD2 (5 bases). The sequence came from a woman in her late teens or twenties in good health. DNA of the CDR3: TGTGCCAGCAGACTGCCGCGGGTAAACTCCTACAATGAGCAGTTCTTC. Translation gives CASRLPRVNSYNEQFF.